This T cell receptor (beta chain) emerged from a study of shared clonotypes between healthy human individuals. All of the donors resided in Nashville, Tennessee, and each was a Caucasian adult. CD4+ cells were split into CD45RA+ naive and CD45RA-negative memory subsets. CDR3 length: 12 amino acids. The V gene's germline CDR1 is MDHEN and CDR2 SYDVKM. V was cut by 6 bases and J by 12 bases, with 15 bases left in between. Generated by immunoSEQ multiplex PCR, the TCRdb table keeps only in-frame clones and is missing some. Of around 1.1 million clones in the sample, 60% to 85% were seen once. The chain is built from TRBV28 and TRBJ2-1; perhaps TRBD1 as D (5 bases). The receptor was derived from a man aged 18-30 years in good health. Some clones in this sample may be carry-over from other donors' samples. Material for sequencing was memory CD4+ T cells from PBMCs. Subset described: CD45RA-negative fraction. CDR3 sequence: CASRPTAKAQFF. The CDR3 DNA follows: TGTGCCAGCAGACCGACAGCTAAAGCGCAGTTCTTC.